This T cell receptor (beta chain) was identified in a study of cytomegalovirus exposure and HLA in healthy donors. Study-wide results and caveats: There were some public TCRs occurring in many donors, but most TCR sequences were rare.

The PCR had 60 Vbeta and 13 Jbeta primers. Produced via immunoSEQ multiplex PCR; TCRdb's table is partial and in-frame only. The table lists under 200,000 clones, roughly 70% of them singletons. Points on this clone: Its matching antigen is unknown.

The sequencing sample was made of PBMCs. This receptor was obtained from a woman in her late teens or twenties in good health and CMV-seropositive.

The CDR3 is CASGTASGGDNEQFF. As DNA, the CDR3 is TGTGCTAGTGGTACCGCTAGCGGGGGGGACAATGAGCAGTTCTTC. V and J are TRBV12-5 and TRBJ2-1; 12 bases align to TRBD2. Germline values: CDR1 LGHNT, CDR2 FRNRAP. The length of the CDR3 is 15 residues. J lost 5 bases, V lost 5 bases, and 4 bases had no gene match.